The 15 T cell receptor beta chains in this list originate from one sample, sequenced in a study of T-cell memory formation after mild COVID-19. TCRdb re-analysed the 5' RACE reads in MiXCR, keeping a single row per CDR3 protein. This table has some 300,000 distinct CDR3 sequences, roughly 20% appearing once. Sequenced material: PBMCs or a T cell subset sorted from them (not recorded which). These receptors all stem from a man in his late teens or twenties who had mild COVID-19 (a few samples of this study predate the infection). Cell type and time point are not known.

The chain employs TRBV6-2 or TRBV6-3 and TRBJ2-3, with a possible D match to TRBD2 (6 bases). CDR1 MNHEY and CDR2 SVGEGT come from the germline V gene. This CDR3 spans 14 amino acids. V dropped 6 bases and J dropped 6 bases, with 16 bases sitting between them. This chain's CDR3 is CASRNSGYVDTQYF. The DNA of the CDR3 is TGTGCCAGCAGAAATAGCGGTTACGTGGATACGCAGTATTTT.

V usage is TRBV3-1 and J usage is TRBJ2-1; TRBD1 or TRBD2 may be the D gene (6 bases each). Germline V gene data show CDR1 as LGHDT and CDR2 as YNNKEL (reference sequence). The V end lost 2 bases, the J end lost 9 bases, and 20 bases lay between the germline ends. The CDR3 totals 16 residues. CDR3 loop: CASSQSGGLPFVEQFF. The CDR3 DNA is TGTGCCAGCAGCCAATCCGGGGGCTTACCTTTCGTTGAGCAGTTCTTC.

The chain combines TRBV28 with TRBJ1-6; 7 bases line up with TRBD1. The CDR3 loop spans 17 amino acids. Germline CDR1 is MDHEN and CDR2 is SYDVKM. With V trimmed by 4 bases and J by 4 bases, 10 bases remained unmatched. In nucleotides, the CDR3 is TGTGCCAGCAGTTACCCCCAGCGGACAGGTTATAATTCACCCCTCCACTTT. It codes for CASSYPQRTGYNSPLHF.

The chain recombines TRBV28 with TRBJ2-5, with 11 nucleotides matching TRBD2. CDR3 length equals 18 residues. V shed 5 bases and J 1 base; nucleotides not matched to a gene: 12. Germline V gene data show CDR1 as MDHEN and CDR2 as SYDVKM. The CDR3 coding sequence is TGTGCCAGCAGTACCATAATCGGGACTAGCGGCGTCCAAGAGACCCAGTACTTC. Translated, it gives CASSTIIGTSGVQETQYF.

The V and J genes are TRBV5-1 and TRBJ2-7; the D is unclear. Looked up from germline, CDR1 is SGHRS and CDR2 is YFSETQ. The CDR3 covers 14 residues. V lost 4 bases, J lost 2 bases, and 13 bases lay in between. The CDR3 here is CASSPDRRAYEQYF. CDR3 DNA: TGCGCCAGCAGCCCGGACCGTCGAGCCTACGAGCAGTACTTC.

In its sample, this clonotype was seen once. In nucleotides, the CDR3 is TGCGCCAGCAGCCGGTGGGCAGTTGGCACTGAAGCTTTCTTT. Translation: CASSRWAVGTEAFF. The chain combines TRBV4-3 with TRBJ1-1; D uncertain. V lost 4 bases and J 4 bases, leaving 13 bases between the germline ends. Germline V gene data show CDR1 as LGHNA and CDR2 as YSLEER. The CDR3 extends over 14 amino acids.

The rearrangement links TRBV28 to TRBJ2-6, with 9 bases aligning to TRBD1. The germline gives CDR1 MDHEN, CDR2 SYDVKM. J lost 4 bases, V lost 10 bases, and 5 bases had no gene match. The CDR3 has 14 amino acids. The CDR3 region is CAIRTGAGANVLTF. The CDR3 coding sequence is TGTGCCATCAGGACAGGGGCCGGGGCCAACGTCCTGACTTTC.

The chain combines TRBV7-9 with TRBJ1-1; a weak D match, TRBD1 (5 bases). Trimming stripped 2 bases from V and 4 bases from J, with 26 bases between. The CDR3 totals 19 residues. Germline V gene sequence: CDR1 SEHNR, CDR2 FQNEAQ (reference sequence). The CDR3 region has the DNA TGTGCCAGCAGCTTATATGGGGCGGCAGGGCGAAGCGTAAGCACTGAAGCTTTCTTT. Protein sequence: CASSLYGAAGRSVSTEAFF. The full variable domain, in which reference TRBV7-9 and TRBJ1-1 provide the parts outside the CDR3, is DTGVSQNPRHKITKRGQNVTFRCDPISEHNRLYWYRQTLGQGPEFLTYFQNEAQLEKSRLLSDRFSAERPKGSFSTLEIQRTEQGDSAMYLCASSLYGAAGRSVSTEAFFGQGTRLTVV.

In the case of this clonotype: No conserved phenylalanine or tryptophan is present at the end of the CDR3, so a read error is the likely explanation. CDR3 nucleotides: TGTGCCAGCAGTCCAGCCTGGGCGGGGATGGGTAATTCACCCCTCCACTAT. This codes for CASSPAWAGMGNSPLHY. The chain couples TRBV12-3 or TRBV12-4 to TRBJ1-6; D gene ambiguous. CDR3 size: 17 residues. The V gene lost 5 bases and the J gene lost 6 bases, with 20 bases spanning the gap.

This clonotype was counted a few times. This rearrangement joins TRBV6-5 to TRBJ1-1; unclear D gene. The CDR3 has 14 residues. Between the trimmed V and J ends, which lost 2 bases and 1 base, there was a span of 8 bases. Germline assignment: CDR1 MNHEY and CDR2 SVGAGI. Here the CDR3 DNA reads TGTGCCAGCAGTTACACTGGACGGAACACTGAAGCTTTCTTT. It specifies CASSYTGRNTEAFF.

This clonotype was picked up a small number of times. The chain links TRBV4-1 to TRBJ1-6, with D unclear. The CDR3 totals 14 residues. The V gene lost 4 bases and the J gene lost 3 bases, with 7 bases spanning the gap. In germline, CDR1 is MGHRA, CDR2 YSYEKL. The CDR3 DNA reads TGCGCCAGCAGCCTTGACTTCTATAATTCACCCCTCCACTTT. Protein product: CASSLDFYNSPLHF.

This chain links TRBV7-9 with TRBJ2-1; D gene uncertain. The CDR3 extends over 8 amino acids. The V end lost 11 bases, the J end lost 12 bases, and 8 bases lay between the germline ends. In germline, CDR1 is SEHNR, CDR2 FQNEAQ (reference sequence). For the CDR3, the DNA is TGTGCCCCTAACACGCAGTTCTTC. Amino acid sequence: CAPNTQFF.

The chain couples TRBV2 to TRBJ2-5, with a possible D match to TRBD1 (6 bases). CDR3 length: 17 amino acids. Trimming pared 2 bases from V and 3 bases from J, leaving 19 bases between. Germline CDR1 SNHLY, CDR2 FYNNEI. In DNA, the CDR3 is TGTGCCAGCAGTGAACGATGGGGGAAAGGGGGAGAAGAGACCCAGTACTTC. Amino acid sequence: CASSERWGKGGEETQYF.

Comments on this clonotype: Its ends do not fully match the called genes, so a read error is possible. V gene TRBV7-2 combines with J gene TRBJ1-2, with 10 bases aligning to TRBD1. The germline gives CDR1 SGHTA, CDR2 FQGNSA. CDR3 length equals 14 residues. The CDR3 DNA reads TGTGCCAGCAGCCCTCCGGACAGGGGGGGTGGCTACAACTTC. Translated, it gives CASSPPDRGGGYNF.

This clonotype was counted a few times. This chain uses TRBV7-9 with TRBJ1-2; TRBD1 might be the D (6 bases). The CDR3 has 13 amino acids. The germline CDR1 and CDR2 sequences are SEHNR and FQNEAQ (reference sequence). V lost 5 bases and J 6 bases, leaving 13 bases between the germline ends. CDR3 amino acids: CASSPDRLNGYTF. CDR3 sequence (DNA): TGTGCCAGCAGCCCAGACAGGCTCAATGGCTACACCTTC.